The 12 T cell receptor beta chains below were found in one sample sequenced in a study of OX40 agonist ivuxolimab in advanced cancers. Clones were read by immunoSEQ multiplex PCR, and TCRdb kept only the in-frame ones, dropping some. The sample comprises around 83,000 clones, 88% of which are singletons, and roughly 4% rests with the top ten. The specimen comprised CD4+ or CD8+ T cells sorted from blood, sampled in a trial of the OX40 agonist ivuxolimab. These TCRs come from an adult with an advanced solid tumor such as melanoma, head and neck, liver or kidney cancer.

The rearrangement joins TRBV14 to TRBJ2-3; TRBD1 aligns across 9 bases. Losses at the gene ends were 4 bases for V and 4 bases for J; bases not matched to a gene: 0. Germline CDR1 SGHDN, CDR2 FVKESK. The CDR3 spans 13 residues. Written as DNA, the CDR3 is TGTGCCAGCAGCCGGACAGGGGCAGATACGCAGTATTTT. It yields the protein CASSRTGADTQYF.

The V call is TRBV18, the J call TRBJ2-1; 7 bases fit TRBD2. Germline V gives CDR1 KGHSH, CDR2 LQKENI. This CDR3 is 14 amino acids long. Trimming took 3 bases from V and 6 from J; bases not matched to a gene: 5. CDR3 nucleotide sequence: TGTGCCAGCTCACCGGGGCGGGAGCCCAATGAGCAGTTCTTC. It specifies CASSPGREPNEQFF.

The chain combines TRBV18 with TRBJ2-1; TRBD1 matches at 8 bases. Unmatched junction bases numbered 8, after V lost 0 bases and J lost 7 bases. The CDR3 has 16 amino acids. Per the germline V gene, CDR1 is KGHSH and CDR2 is LQKENI. The CDR3 is CASSPPWGTGGNEQFF. DNA for the CDR3: TGTGCCAGCTCACCACCTTGGGGGACAGGAGGGAATGAGCAGTTCTTC.

The gene calls are TRBV5-1 and TRBJ2-3, with 13 bases identical to TRBD2. The CDR3 contains 20 residues. With V trimmed by 3 bases and J by 1 base, 14 bases remained unmatched. Germline V gives CDR1 SGHRS, CDR2 YFSETQ. CDR3 DNA: TGCGCCAGCAGCTCTGGACTAGCGGGAGCGGTTCGATGGGGCACAGATACGCAGTATTTT. Its protein is CASSSGLAGAVRWGTDTQYF.

The chain carries TRBV11-2 and TRBJ2-1; D possibly corresponds to TRBD2 (6 bases). The germline V gene encodes CDR1 SGHAT and CDR2 FQNNGV. V was cut by 1 base and J by 6 bases, with 19 bases left in between. The CDR3 covers 17 residues. The CDR3 reads CASSLGRGSDPSNEQFF. As DNA, the CDR3 is TGTGCCAGCAGCTTAGGCCGGGGGAGCGACCCCTCCAATGAGCAGTTCTTC.

The chain carries TRBV5-1 and TRBJ1-1, with TRBD1 as a possible D gene (6 bases). The V end lost 5 bases, the J end lost 0 bases, and 11 bases lay between the germline ends. The CDR3 has 14 residues. Germline CDR1 reads SGHRS; CDR2 reads YFSETQ. The chain's CDR3 is CASSPGQMNTEAFF. Here the CDR3 DNA reads TGCGCCAGCAGTCCTGGACAGATGAACACTGAAGCTTTCTTT. Filled out from reference TRBV5-1 and TRBJ1-1, the complete variable domain reads KAGVTQTPRYLIKTRGQQVTLSCSPISGHRSVSWYQQTPGQGLQFLFEYFSETQRNKGNFPGRFSGRQFSNSRSEMNVSTLELGDSALYLCASSPGQMNTEAFFGQGTRLTVV.

The V gene is TRBV7-6, the J gene TRBJ2-1; D uncertain. Germline values: CDR1 SGHVS, CDR2 FNYEAQ. Trimming cost V 1 base and J 3 bases, with 10 bases left between them. This CDR3 is 15 amino acids long. The CDR3 is CASSLGGRGYNEQFF. CDR3 DNA sequence: TGTGCCAGCAGCTTAGGAGGAAGAGGCTACAATGAGCAGTTCTTC. The whole variable domain, remainder taken from reference TRBV7-6 and TRBJ2-1, is GAGVSQSPRYKVTKRGQDVALRCDPISGHVSLYWYRQALGQGPEFLTYFNYEAQQDKSGLPNDRFSAERPEGSISTLTIQRTEQRDSAMYRCASSLGGRGYNEQFFGPGTRLTVL.

As for this clone: The junction and the germline gene differ at one end; a read error may be behind it. The gene calls are TRBV4-1 and TRBJ2-1; perhaps D is TRBD1 or TRBD2 (6 bases each). The germline gives CDR1 MGHRA, CDR2 YSYEKL. This CDR3 has 12 amino acids. The CDR3 coding sequence is TGCGCCAGCAGCCAAGTCTTAGGGGGGATAATCTTC. Translated: CASSQVLGGIIF.

The chain has TRBV19 and TRBJ2-1; D is undetermined. The ends were cut back, 1 base at V and 9 bases at J, with 10 bases in the middle. The CDR3 consists of 13 residues. Germline V CDR1 and CDR2: LNHDA, SQIVND (reference sequence). The CDR3 bases are TGTGCCAGTAGTATAGCTAGTTTGGGTGAGCAGTTCTTC. Its protein is CASSIASLGEQFF.

The V call is TRBV20-1, the J call TRBJ2-1; D gene uncertain. In germline, CDR1 is DFQATT, CDR2 SNEGSKA (reference sequence). The CDR3 runs 11 residues. V shed 3 bases and J shed 2 bases, with 2 bases lying between them. CDR3 bases: TGCAGTGCTAGGGCCTACAATGAGCAGTTCTTC. Encoded protein: CSARAYNEQFF.

The V and J genes are TRBV5-5 and TRBJ2-7, with 10 bases lining up with TRBD1. Trimming cost V 0 bases and J 4 bases; bases outside gene matches: 4. CDR3 length: 15 amino acids. Germline V gene lookup returns CDR1 SGHKS and CDR2 YYEKEE (reference sequence). The CDR3 loop is CASSLGGTGVYEQYF. The CDR3 DNA reads as TGTGCCAGCAGCTTGGGCGGGACAGGGGTTTACGAGCAGTACTTC.

The chain combines TRBV18 with TRBJ2-7, with D possibly TRBD1 on 6 matching bases. Between the trimmed V and J ends, which lost 5 bases and 7 bases, there was a span of 18 bases. CDR3 length: 14 amino acids. CDR1 KGHSH and CDR2 LQKENI come from the germline V gene. Here the CDR3 reads CASSESLQGREQYF. Written as DNA, the CDR3 is TGTGCCAGCTCAGAATCTTTACAGGGTCGAGAGCAGTACTTC. Full variable domain (outside the CDR3, taken from reference TRBV18 and TRBJ2-7): NAGVMQNPRHLVRRRGQEARLRCSPMKGHSHVYWYRQLPEEGLKFMVYLQKENIIDESGMPKERFSAEFPKEGPSILRIQQVVRGDSAAYFCASSESLQGREQYFGPGTRLTVT.